The next 16 T cell receptor beta chains were all read from a single sample in a study of T-cell reconstitution after alpha-beta-depleted transplantation in children. Unique molecular identifiers were incorporated during preparation of the TCRbeta library. TCRdb redid the calling of the PCR reads with MiXCR, one entry per CDR3 protein. The data hold 100,000 or so distinct CDR3 sequences, with about 14% observed a single time. The starting material was PBMCs, mostly from graft donor cells, obtained 180 days after TCRalphabeta/CD19-depleted stem cell transplant. The receptors stem from a male patient under 10 years old who had a stem cell transplant for acute lymphoblastic leukemia, so the T cells may come from the graft donor.

This clonotype was detected only a few times. The chain uses TRBV20-1 and TRBJ1-1; 10 nucleotides line up with TRBD1. Trimming removed 4 bases from V and 0 bases from J; junction bases left unmatched: 5. The germline CDR1 and CDR2 sequences are DFQATT and SNEGSKA (reference sequence). The CDR3 covers 15 residues. CDR3 sequence reads: CSAIDRGPMNTEAFF. The CDR3 DNA reads as TGCAGTGCTATCGACAGGGGGCCGATGAACACTGAAGCTTTCTTT.

This clonotype has a handful of counts. J is TRBJ1-5 and V is TRBV3-1, with no clear D. CDR3 length equals 14 residues. V was pared by 1 base and J by 4 bases, with 8 bases between. Per germline, CDR1 LGHDT and CDR2 YNNKEL (reference sequence). The CDR3 DNA is TGTGCCAGCAGCCAAGTCGCCGGGAATCAGCCCCAGCATTTT. Amino acids: CASSQVAGNQPQHF. The whole variable domain, remainder taken from reference TRBV3-1 and TRBJ1-5, is DTAVSQTPKYLVTQMGNDKSIKCEQNLGHDTMYWYKQDSKKFLKIMFSYNNKELIINETVPNRFSPKSPDKAHLNLHINSLELGDSAVYFCASSQVAGNQPQHFGDGTRLSIL.

The chain has TRBV20-1 and TRBJ2-5; D is unresolved. Per germline, CDR1 DFQATT and CDR2 SNEGSKA (reference sequence). V was pared by 5 bases and J by 0 bases, with 7 bases between. CDR3 size: 12 residues. The CDR3 loop reads CSAAGHQETQYF. The CDR3 nucleotides are TGCAGTGCTGCAGGACACCAAGAGACCCAGTACTTC.

The gene calls are TRBV5-1 and TRBJ2-7, with 12 bases aligning to TRBD2. The ends lost 0 bases at V and 4 bases at J; junction bases unmatched: 8. The germline V gene encodes CDR1 SGHRS and CDR2 YFSETQ. CDR3 length: 17 residues. The CDR3 bases are TGCGCCAGCAGCTTGGCTACCCCTAGCGGGGGGGCGTACGAGCAGTACTTC. It is translated as CASSLATPSGGAYEQYF.

J is TRBJ2-5 and V is TRBV3-1; unclear D gene. The germline V gene encodes CDR1 LGHDT and CDR2 YNNKEL (reference sequence). The CDR3 runs to 15 residues. Trimming removed 0 bases at V and 4 bases at J, with 12 bases between. The chain's CDR3 is CASSQEFPVSETQYF. The DNA for the CDR3 is TGTGCCAGCAGCCAAGAGTTTCCAGTTTCAGAGACCCAGTACTTC.

This clonotype was observed a few times. The chain uses TRBV27 and TRBJ2-3; 7 positions match TRBD1. After removal of 7 bases from V and 6 bases from J, the junction contained 4 bases not matched to a gene. The CDR3 length is 12 residues. Germline lookup yields CDR1 MNHEY and CDR2 SMNVEV (reference sequence). The CDR3 nucleotides read TGTGCCAGCAAACAGGGGTACGATACGCAGTATTTT. Translation: CASKQGYDTQYF.

This clonotype was seen at least ten times. The chain carries TRBV5-5 and TRBJ2-3; TRBD2 agrees at 11 bases. This CDR3 has 15 amino acids. V was clipped by 3 bases and J by 6 bases; unmatched bases: 6. The germline V gene has CDR1 SGHKS and CDR2 YYEKEE (reference sequence). The CDR3 here is CASSSGTSGWDTQYF. The CDR3 nucleotides are TGTGCCAGCAGCTCCGGGACTAGCGGATGGGATACGCAGTATTTT.

The V gene is TRBV25-1, the J gene TRBJ1-4; 7 bases line up with TRBD1. Germline V CDR1 and CDR2: MGHDK, SYGVNS. The CDR3 spans 12 residues. Germline trimming cut 4 bases from V and 14 bases from J; bases unmatched to any gene: 7. In DNA, the CDR3 is TGTGCCAGCAGTGGGACAGGCCCCATGCTGTTTTTT. Protein: CASSGTGPMLFF.

At least ten counts were recorded for this clonotype. This sequence joins TRBV5-1 and TRBJ1-1, with 7 positions matching TRBD1. CDR1 and CDR2 (germline): SGHRS, YFSETQ. The CDR3 covers 16 residues. After removal of 0 bases from V and 1 base from J, the junction contained 6 bases not matched to a gene. Here the CDR3 reads CASSLAGGTANTEAFF. For the CDR3, the DNA is TGCGCCAGCAGCTTGGCCGGGGGGACAGCGAACACTGAAGCTTTCTTT.

The CDR3 DNA follows: TGTGCCACCAGCACGGGGGGACTGCAATTCACAGATACGCAGTATTTT. It codes for CATSTGGLQFTDTQYF. This chain joins TRBV15 and TRBJ2-3, with 7 bases lining up with TRBD2. Unmatched junction bases numbered 9, after V lost 4 bases and J lost 2 bases. The CDR3 runs to 16 residues. Germline CDR1 and CDR2: LNHNV and YYDKDF (reference sequence).

The V and J genes are TRBV7-2 and TRBJ1-2, with TRBD1 matching over 9 bases. The CDR3 totals 15 residues. After removal of 7 bases from V and 0 bases from J, the junction contained 6 bases not matched to a gene. Germline V gene data show CDR1 as SGHTA and CDR2 as FQGNSA. The CDR3 spells CASTRGTGTNYGYTF. In DNA form, the CDR3 reads TGTGCCAGCACCAGGGGGACAGGGACTAACTATGGCTACACCTTC.

There are a few counts of this clonotype. CDR3 sequence (DNA): TGTGCCAGCAACGCACAGGACAAGGGGAATGAGCAGTTCTTC. It encodes CASNAQDKGNEQFF. The gene calls are TRBV7-2 and TRBJ2-1, with TRBD1 as a possible D gene (5 bases). Germline V lookup: CDR1 SGHTA, CDR2 FQGNSA. The CDR3 runs 14 residues. The germline V and J ends were trimmed by 7 bases and 7 bases, with 17 bases remaining between them.

This clonotype rates as medium-sized. J is TRBJ2-2 and V is TRBV5-1; the D gene could be TRBD1 or TRBD2 (7 bases each). The CDR3 extends over 17 amino acids. CDR1 SGHRS and CDR2 YFSETQ come from the germline V gene. Trimming stripped 4 bases from V and 0 bases from J, with 16 bases between. The DNA for the CDR3 is TGCGCCAGCAGCCGGGGGGCGGGACAGACGAACACCGGGGAGCTGTTTTTT. Its protein is CASSRGAGQTNTGELFF. The full variable domain, with the rest looked up from reference TRBV5-1 and TRBJ2-2, is KAGVTQTPRYLIKTRGQQVTLSCSPISGHRSVSWYQQTPGQGLQFLFEYFSETQRNKGNFPGRFSGRQFSNSRSEMNVSTLELGDSALYLCASSRGAGQTNTGELFFGEGSRLTVL.

This chain links TRBV18 with TRBJ1-5, with 7 bases that match TRBD1. The CDR3 spans 14 residues. In germline, CDR1 is KGHSH, CDR2 LQKENI. Germline trimming cut 6 bases from V and 4 bases from J; bases unmatched to any gene: 6. The CDR3 DNA reads TGTGCCAGCTCTCCTGGACAGGTAAATCAGCCCCAGCATTTT. Protein: CASSPGQVNQPQHF.

The J gene is TRBJ1-4, the V gene TRBV29-1; D is perhaps TRBD1 (5 bases). Germline V gene lookup returns CDR1 SQVTM and CDR2 ANQGSEA. The CDR3 runs to 12 residues. V lost 4 bases, J lost 8 bases, and 11 bases lay in between. CDR3 residues: CSVGWGGEKLFF. The CDR3 nucleotides are TGCAGCGTTGGATGGGGCGGGGAAAAACTGTTTTTT.

A note on this clonotype: Compared with germline, one end of the junction differs, possibly owing to a read error. The chain recombines TRBV5-1 with TRBJ2-5; 12 positions agree with TRBD1. The germline V gene encodes CDR1 SGHRS and CDR2 YFSETQ. The CDR3 extends over 15 amino acids. The CDR3 nucleotides read TGCGCCTGCAGCTTGGGACAGGGGGCGAAAGAGACCCAGTACTTC. This encodes CACSLGQGAKETQYF.